The rows below give T cell receptor beta chains drawn from one sample of a study of radiotherapy plus CTLA-4 blockade in lung cancer. TCRdb's table, derived via immunoSEQ multiplex PCR, lists solely in-frame clones and lacks some. Among 65,000 to 100,000 clones listed, 83% were seen once. The sample was peripheral blood, taken from a patient treated with radiotherapy plus ipilimumab. The receptors originated from a human donor with non-small cell lung cancer who had stable disease on radiotherapy plus ipilimumab. Both conserved end residues are part of each CDR3. The D gene is left open where the match is weak. The size entry is marked missing in some rows and otherwise reads once, few, many or a size class.

>NA|TRBV19|TRBJ2-3|NA
CATGAMSLTDTQYF
TGTGCCACGGGGGCAATGTCTCTCACAGATACGCAGTATTTT
>NA|TRBV5-1|TRBJ2-1|once
CASSGSGTLGEQFF
TGCGCCAGCAGCGGCTCCGGGACCCTTGGTGAGCAGTTCTTC
>TRBD2|TRBV27|TRBJ2-5|NA
CASSDRGLARWQETQYF
TGTGCCAGCAGTGACCGGGGACTAGCGAGGTGGCAAGAGACCCAGTACTTC
>TRBD2|TRBV27|TRBJ2-7|NA
CASSRGGRQEEQYF
TGTGCCAGCAGTCGGGGGGGCAGGCAGGAAGAGCAGTACTTC
>NA|TRBV2|TRBJ2-5|NA
CASSKDRSQETQYF
TGTGCCAGCAGCAAAGACAGGTCGCAAGAGACCCAGTACTTC
>NA|TRBV27|TRBJ1-1|NA
CASSWAPGEAFF
TGTGCCAGCAGTTGGGCACCCGGGGAGGCTTTCTTT
>NA|TRBV13|TRBJ1-1|NA
CASSQIGTNTEAFF
TGTGCCAGCAGCCAAATCGGTACGAACACTGAAGCTTTCTTT
>TRBD2|TRBV2|TRBJ2-7|NA
CASRAGTSGFSSYEQYF
TGTGCCAGCAGGGCCGGGACTAGCGGTTTTAGCTCCTACGAGCAGTACTTC
>NA|TRBV18|TRBJ1-4|NA
CASSPGQDEKLFF
TGTGCCAGCTCACCGGGTCAAGACGAAAAACTGTTTTTT
>NA|TRBV11-3|TRBJ2-5|NA
CASSLEGGYQETQYF
TGTGCCAGCAGCTTAGAGGGCGGGTATCAAGAGACCCAGTACTTC